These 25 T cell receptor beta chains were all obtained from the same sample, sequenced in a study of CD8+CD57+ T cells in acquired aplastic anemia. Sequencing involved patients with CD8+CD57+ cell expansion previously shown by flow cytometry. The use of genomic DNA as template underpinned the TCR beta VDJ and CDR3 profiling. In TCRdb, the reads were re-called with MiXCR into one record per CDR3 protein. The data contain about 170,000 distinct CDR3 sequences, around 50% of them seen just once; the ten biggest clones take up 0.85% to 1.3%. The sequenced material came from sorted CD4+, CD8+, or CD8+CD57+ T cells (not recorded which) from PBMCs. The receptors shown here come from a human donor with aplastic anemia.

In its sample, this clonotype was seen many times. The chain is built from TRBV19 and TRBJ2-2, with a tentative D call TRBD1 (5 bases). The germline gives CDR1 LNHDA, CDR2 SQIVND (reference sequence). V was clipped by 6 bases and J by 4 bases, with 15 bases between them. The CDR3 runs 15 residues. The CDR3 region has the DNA TGTGCCAGTAGCCCGAACAGGCCGGGCACCGGGGAGCTGTTTTTT. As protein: CASSPNRPGTGELFF.

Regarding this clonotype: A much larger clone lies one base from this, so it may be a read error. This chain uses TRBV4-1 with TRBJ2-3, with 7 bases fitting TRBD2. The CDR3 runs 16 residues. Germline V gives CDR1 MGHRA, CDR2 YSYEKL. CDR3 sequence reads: CAGSQGGGESTDTQYF. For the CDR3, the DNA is TGCGCCGGCAGCCAAGGTGGGGGGGAAAGCACAGATACGCAGTATTTT.

The CDR3 reads CASTGTGPNSPLHF. The CDR3 DNA sequence: TGTGCCAGCACAGGGACGGGCCCTAATTCACCCCTCCACTTT. The rearrangement uses TRBV2 and TRBJ1-6, with a weak D call TRBD1 (5 bases). CDR1 and CDR2 (germline): SNHLY, FYNNEI. Trimming removed 7 bases at V and 6 bases at J, with 13 bases between. The CDR3 consists of 14 residues.

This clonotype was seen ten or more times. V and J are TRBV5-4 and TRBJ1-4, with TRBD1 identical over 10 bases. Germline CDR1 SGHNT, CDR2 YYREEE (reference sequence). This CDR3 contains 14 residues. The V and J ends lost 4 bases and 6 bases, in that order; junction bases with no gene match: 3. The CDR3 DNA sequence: TGTGCCAGCAGCGTCGGGACAGGGGATGAAAAACTGTTTTTT. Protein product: CASSVGTGDEKLFF.

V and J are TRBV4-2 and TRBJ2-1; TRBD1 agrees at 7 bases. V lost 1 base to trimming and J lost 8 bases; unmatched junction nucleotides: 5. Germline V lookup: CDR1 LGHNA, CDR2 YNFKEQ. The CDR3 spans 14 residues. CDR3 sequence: CASSQGQGHDEQFF. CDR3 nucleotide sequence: TGTGCCAGCAGCCAAGGACAGGGTCATGATGAGCAGTTCTTC.

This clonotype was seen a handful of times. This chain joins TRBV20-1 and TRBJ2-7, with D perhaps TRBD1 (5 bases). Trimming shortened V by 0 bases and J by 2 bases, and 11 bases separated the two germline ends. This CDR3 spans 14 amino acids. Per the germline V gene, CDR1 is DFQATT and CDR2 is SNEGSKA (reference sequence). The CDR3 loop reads CSARDRRTTYEQYF. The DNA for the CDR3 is TGCAGTGCTAGAGATCGTAGGACAACCTACGAGCAGTACTTC.

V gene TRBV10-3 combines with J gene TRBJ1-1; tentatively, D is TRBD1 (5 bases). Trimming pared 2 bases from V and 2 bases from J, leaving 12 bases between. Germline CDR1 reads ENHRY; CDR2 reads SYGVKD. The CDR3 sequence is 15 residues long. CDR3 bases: TGTGCCATCAGTGAGACCCCGACAGTTAACACTGAAGCTTTCTTT. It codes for CAISETPTVNTEAFF.

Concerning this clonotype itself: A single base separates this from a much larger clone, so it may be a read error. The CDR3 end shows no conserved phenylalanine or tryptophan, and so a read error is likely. The CDR3 sequence is CASSLGRDGDEKLFS. The CDR3 nucleotides read TGCGCCAGCAGCCTGGGCCGGGACGGGGATGAAAAACTGTTTTCT. This chain joins TRBV4-1 and TRBJ1-4; the D gene is possibly TRBD1 (5 bases). The CDR3 covers 15 residues. V was pared by 4 bases and J by 6 bases, with 15 bases between. Germline assignment: CDR1 MGHRA and CDR2 YSYEKL.

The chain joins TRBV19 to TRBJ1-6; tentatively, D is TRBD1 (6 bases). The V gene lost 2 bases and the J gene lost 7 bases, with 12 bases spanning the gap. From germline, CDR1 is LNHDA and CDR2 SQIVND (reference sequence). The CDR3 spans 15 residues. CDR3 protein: CASSIMDRANSPLHF. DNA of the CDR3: TGTGCCAGTAGTATAATGGACAGAGCCAATTCACCCCTCCACTTT.

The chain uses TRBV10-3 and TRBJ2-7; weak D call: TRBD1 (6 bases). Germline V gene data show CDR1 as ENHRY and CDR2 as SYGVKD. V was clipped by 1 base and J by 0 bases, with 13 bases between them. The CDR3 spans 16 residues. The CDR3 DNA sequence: TGTGCCATCAGTGAGTACGAGGGGACAAGCTCCTACGAGCAGTACTTC. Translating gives CAISEYEGTSSYEQYF.

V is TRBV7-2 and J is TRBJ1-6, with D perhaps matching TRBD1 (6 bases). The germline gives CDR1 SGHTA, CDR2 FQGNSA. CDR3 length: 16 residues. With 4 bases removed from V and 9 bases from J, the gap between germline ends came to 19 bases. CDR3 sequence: CASSSVSVGAGSPLHF. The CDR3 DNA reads TGTGCCAGCAGCTCCGTGTCGGTGGGGGCGGGTTCACCCCTCCACTTT.

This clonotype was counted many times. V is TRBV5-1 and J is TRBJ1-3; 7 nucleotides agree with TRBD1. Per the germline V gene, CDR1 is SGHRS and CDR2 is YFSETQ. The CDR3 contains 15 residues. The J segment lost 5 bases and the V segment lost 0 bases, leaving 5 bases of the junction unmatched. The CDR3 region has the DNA TGCGCCAGCAGCTTGGACCGACAGGGAAGAAACACCATATATTTT. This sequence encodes CASSLDRQGRNTIYF.

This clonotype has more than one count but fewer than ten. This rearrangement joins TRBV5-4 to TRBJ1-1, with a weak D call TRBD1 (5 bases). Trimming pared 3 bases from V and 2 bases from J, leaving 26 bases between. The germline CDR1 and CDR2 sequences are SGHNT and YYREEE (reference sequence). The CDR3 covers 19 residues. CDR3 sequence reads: CASSSRGLGITANNTEAFF. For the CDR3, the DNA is TGTGCCAGCAGCTCGAGGGGATTAGGGATAACTGCCAACAACACTGAAGCTTTCTTT.

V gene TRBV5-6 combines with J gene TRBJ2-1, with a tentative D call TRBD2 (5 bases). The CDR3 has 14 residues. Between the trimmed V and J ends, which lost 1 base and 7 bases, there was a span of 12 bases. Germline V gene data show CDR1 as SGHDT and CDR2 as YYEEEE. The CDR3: CASSLRDPGNEQFF. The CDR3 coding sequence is TGTGCCAGCAGCTTGCGCGACCCGGGGAATGAGCAGTTCTTC.

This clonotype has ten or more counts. This chain's CDR3 is CASSQGEGPYEQYF. CDR3 bases: TGTGCCAGCAGCCAAGGGGAGGGTCCCTACGAGCAGTACTTC. V gene TRBV3-1 combines with J gene TRBJ2-7, with 7 bases fitting TRBD2. The ends lost 1 base at V and 2 bases at J; junction bases unmatched: 2. CDR1 is LGHDT, CDR2 YNNKEL, per germline (reference sequence). The CDR3 spans 14 residues.

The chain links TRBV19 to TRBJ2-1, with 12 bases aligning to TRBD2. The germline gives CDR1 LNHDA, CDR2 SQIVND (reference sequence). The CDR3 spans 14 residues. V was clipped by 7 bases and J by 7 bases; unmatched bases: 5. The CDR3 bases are TGTGCCAGTAAACTAGCGGGAGGAGGAAATGAGCAGTTCTTC. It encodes CASKLAGGGNEQFF.

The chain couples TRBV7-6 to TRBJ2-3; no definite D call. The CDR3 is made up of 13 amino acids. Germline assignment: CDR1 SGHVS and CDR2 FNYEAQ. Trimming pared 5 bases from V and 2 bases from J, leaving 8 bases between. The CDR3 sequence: CASSRALTDTQYF. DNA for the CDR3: TGTGCCAGCAGCCGCGCGCTCACAGATACGCAGTATTTT.

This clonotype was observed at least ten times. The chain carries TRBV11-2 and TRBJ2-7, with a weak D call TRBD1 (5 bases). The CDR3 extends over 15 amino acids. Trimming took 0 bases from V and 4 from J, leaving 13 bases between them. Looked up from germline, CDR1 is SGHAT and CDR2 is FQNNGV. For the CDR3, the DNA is TGTGCCAGCAGCTTAGATCAAAGGGGCTATTACGAGCAGTACTTC. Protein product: CASSLDQRGYYEQYF.

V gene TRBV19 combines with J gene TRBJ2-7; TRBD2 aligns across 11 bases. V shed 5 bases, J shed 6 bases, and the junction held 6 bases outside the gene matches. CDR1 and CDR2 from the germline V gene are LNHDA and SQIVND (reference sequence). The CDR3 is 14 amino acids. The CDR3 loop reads CASSVLAGVLEQYF. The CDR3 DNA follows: TGTGCCAGTAGTGTACTAGCGGGAGTTCTCGAGCAGTACTTC.

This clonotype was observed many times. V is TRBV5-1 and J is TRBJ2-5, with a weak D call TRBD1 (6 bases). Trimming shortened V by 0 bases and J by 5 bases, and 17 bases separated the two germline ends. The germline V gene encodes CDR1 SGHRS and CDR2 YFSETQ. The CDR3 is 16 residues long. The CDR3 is CASSLAGTSVPETQYF. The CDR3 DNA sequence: TGCGCCAGCAGCTTGGCGGGGACAAGCGTACCCGAGACCCAGTACTTC.

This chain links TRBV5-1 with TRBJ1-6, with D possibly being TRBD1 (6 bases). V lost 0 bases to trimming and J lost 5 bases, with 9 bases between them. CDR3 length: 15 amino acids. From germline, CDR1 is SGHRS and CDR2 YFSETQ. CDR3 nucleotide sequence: TGCGCCAGCAGCTTGGGGACAGCTAATAATTCACCCCTCCACTTT. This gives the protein CASSLGTANNSPLHF.

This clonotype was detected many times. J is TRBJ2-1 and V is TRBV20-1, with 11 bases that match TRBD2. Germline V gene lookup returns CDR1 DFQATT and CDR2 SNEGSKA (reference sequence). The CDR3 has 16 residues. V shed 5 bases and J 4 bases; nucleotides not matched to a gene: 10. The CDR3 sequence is CSALPISGGGYNEQFF. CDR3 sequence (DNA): TGCAGTGCTTTGCCGATTAGCGGGGGGGGTTACAATGAGCAGTTCTTC.

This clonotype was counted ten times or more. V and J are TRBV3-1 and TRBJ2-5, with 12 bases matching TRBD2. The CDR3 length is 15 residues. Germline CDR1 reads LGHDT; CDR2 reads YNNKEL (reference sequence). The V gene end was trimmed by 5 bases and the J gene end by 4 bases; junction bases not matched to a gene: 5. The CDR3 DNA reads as TGTGCCAGCAGCTTACGGACTAGCGGGGCAGAGACCCAGTACTTC. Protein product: CASSLRTSGAETQYF.

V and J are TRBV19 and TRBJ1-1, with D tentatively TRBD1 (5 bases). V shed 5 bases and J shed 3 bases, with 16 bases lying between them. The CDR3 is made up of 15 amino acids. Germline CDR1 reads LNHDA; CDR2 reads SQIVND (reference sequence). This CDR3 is CASSPEGRDDTEAFF. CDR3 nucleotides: TGTGCCAGTAGTCCCGAAGGCAGGGATGACACTGAAGCTTTCTTT.

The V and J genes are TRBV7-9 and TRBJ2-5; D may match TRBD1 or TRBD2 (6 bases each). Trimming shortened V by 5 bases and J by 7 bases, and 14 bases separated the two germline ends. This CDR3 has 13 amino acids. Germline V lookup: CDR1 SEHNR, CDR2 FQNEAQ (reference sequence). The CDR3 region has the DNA TGTGCCAGCAGCCTAGTCGGAGGGGGGACCCAGTACTTC. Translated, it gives CASSLVGGGTQYF.